One T cell receptor (beta chain) is described in this entry. This specimen comes from a study of blood T cell repertoires in COVID-19. Study overall: Sites in the United States, Italy and Spain provided acute and convalescent COVID-19 samples. PBMCs, B-cell-depleted T cells, or T cells were the source of the cDNA or gDNA that made up the material.

Per the study methods: Reference gene primer amplification gave nucleated cell count estimates. Generated by immunoSEQ multiplex PCR, the TCRdb table keeps only in-frame clones and is missing some. D and trimming come from the DNA, and the V and J calls and clone size come from that table. The data contain more than 85,000 clones, roughly 92% of them singletons. Germline-derived CDR1 and CDR2 are MNHEY and SVGAGI. Losses at the gene ends were 7 bases for V and 9 bases for J; bases not matched to a gene: 7. CDR3 length: 14 residues. This chain uses TRBV6-5 with TRBJ2-1, with TRBD2 matching 12 bases. Sequencing was done on a sample of peripheral blood. This clonotype was sampled from a man aged 65-85 years with acute or convalescent COVID-19. The CDR3 DNA reads as TGTGCCAGCATTGCTAGCGGGAGGGCAGGTGAGCAGTTCTTC. It is translated as CASIASGRAGEQFF.